What follows are 2 T cell receptor beta chains derived from one specimen sequenced in a study of blood T cell repertoires in COVID-19. Libraries were prepared by immunoSEQ multiplex PCR; TCRdb keeps only in-frame clonotypes and omits some of them. Among hundreds of thousands of clones listed, roughly 90% were seen once. Material: peripheral blood. Receptors originate from an older woman with acute or convalescent COVID-19.

V and J are TRBV6-2 or TRBV6-3 and TRBJ2-5; TRBD2 matches at 9 bases. V was clipped by 6 bases and J by 4 bases; unmatched bases: 12. Per the germline V gene, CDR1 is MNHEY and CDR2 is SVGEGT. The CDR3 loop spans 16 amino acids. The DNA for the CDR3 is TGTGCCAGCAGCCCCTGGGCGGGGGGGCTTTCAGAGACCCAGTACTTC. It specifies CASSPWAGGLSETQYF.

The genes are TRBV19 and TRBJ2-7, with 7 bases fitting TRBD2. The germline CDR1 and CDR2 sequences are LNHDA and SQIVND (reference sequence). CDR3 size: 14 residues. Germline trimming cut 6 bases from V and 2 bases from J; bases unmatched to any gene: 7. CDR3 residues: CASSFSGPTYEQYF. The CDR3 bases are TGTGCCAGTAGCTTTAGCGGGCCGACCTACGAGCAGTACTTC.